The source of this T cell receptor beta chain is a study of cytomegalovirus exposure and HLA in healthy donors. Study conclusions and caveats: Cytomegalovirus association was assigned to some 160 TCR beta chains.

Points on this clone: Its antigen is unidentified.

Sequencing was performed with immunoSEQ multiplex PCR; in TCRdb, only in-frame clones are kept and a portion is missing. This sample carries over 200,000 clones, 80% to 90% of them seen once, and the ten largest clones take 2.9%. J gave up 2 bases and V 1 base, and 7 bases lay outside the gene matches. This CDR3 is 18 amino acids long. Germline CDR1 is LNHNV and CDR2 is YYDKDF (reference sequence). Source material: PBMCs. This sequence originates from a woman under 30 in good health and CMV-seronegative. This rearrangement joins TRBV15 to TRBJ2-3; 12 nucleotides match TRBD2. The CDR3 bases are TGTGCCACCAGCAGAGCCCTCCTAGCGGGGGGGCTCACAGATACGCAGTATTTT. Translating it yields CATSRALLAGGLTDTQYF.